This T cell receptor (beta chain) was obtained from a study of identical twins (dated by TCRdb to the mid-2010s). Study-level background: To test whether fetal clonotypes persist, the study used deep sequencing on TCR alpha and beta repertoires from monozygotic twins, unrelated adults of various ages, and cord blood. Replicate twin experiments were performed at different times using different library preparation protocols to rule out contamination.

Study-wide conclusions, independent of this receptor: Recombination models systematically underestimated out-of-frame TCR alpha sharing in monozygotic twins but agreed with sharing between unrelated individuals. Excess twin sharing in beta out-of-frame sequences was weaker because fewer shared sequences lowered the signal-to-noise ratio. Because the same donors could not be followed over many years, the conclusions depended on cross-sectional statistical analysis. Out-of-frame TCR alpha sequences shared between twins showed an excess of low generation-probability sequences compared with coincidental sharing between unrelated individuals. Invariant T cells such as MAIT and iNKT could partly confound zero-insertion analyses, although diverse VJ usage argued against such confounding for most clonotypes. Fewer insertions were carried by abundant cord blood beta clonotypes, a similar but weaker trend appeared in young adult naive repertoires, and no such trend appeared in memory repertoires.

The library was built by means of 5' RACE. Data came from an Illumina HiSeq 2000. A universal primer binding site was introduced by template switching, and a unique molecular identifier was present in the final cDNA, enabling accurate counting of TCR cDNA molecules. Specific primers in the conserved constant-segment region were used to synthesize first-strand cDNA for the TCR alpha and beta chains. To control for contamination, each cDNA library was double barcoded with a SMART-Mk sample barcode plus Illumina barcodes. TruSeq adapter sequences, together with Illumina sample barcodes, were added in two successive PCR steps. Sequencing of the TCR alpha and beta cDNA libraries was done on the Illumina HiSeq platform using custom primers. Per the source publication's procedure: Raw reads were processed with MiGEC to extract unique molecular identifiers, and MiXCR was used to determine CDR3 positions. Recombination models were inferred per individual with the repgenHMM and IGoR tools using an EM algorithm. The analysis of shared clonotypes was done with the tcR package in R, with sharing normalized by the product of cloneset sizes. To study raw recombination free of thymic and clonal selection effects, out-of-frame nonproductive sequences were analyzed. Using fastp at Q25 and MiXCR, TCRdb reprocessed the public reads and kept productive beta chains. Rows matching on CDR3 protein sequence are summarized as one entry with the most common DNA and genes. These V and J calls rely on TCRdb rather than the paper's analysis. For this sample there are about 450,000 distinct CDR3 sequences; around 20% appear just once. 9.5% to 15% of the sample belongs to the ten largest clones.

Per the germline V gene (reference sequence), LGHDT is the CDR1 and YNNKEL is the CDR2. V is clipped by 0 bases and J by 6 bases, and the sequence between their germline boundaries is 12 bases long. CDR3 length: 14 amino acids, cysteine to phenylalanine. The only DNA kept is the CDR3, 42 bases in frame from the first base. All donors were healthy Caucasians. Three unrelated non-twin adults were additionally sequenced: a male aged 18 to 29, a male aged 50 to 59 and a female aged 50 to 59. Using Miltenyi CD45RO+ enrichment and human naive T-cell isolation kits, memory (CD45RO+) and naive T cells were isolated from PBMC. This clonotype has at least ten counts. No cognate antigen has been identified for it. It has no much larger one-base neighbor in the sample; base qualities were not kept.

The chain is made from TRBV3-1 and TRBJ2-7; no D gene call is confident. This clonotype was obtained from a man in his forties or fifties in good health. Sequencing used naive T cells sorted from blood. The sample's cell subset or site label, decoded: cells isolated with a human naive T-cell isolation kit. The CDR3 reads CASSQDFPFSEQYF. DNA sequence: TGTGCCAGCAGCCAAGATTTCCCTTTTTCCGAGCAGTACTTC.